Sequencing of this TCR beta chain was carried out in a study of cytomegalovirus exposure and HLA in healthy donors. Findings and caveats of the study: The authors confirmed in vitro that a few CMV-associated chains were specific for CMV antigens.

With regard to this clone: Its antigen is not known.

V gave up 1 base and J gave up 7 bases; unmatched junction bases: 5. The CDR3 extends over 15 amino acids. Germline V lookup: CDR1 SGHTA, CDR2 FQGNSA. The PCR employed 60 Vbeta primers together with 13 Jbeta primers. Repertoires were generated with immunoSEQ multiplex PCR, while TCRdb's copy carries only in-frame clones and drops some. This sample's table reports 200,000 or so clones. Source material: PBMCs. This sequence joins TRBV7-2 and TRBJ1-2; 11 bases agree with TRBD1. This TCR derives from a boy aged 5-17 years in good health and CMV-seronegative. The CDR3 DNA sequence: TGTGCCAGCAGCTTAGACGGACAGGGGGCAAGTGGCTACACCTTC. Translating gives CASSLDGQGASGYTF.